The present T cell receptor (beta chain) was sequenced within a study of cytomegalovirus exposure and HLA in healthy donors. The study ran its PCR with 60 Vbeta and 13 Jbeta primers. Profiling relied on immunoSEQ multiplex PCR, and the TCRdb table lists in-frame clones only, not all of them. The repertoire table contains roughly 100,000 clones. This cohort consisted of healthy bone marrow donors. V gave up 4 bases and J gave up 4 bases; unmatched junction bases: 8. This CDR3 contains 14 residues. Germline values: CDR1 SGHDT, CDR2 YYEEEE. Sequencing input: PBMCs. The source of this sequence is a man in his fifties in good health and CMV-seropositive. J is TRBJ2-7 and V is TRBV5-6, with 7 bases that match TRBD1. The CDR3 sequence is CASSGKGQPYEQYF. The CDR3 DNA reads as TGTGCCAGCAGCGGCAAGGGACAGCCTTACGAGCAGTACTTC.